These 9 T cell receptor beta chains originate from one sample sequenced in a study of cytomegalovirus exposure and HLA in healthy donors. The PCR made use of 60 Vbeta and 13 Jbeta primers. Measured with immunoSEQ multiplex PCR; TCRdb has only the in-frame clones, and not every one. The sample yields approximately 150,000 clones, roughly three quarters seen once. Specimen: PBMCs. These receptors originate from a male donor in good health and CMV-seronegative.

The chain recombines TRBV2 with TRBJ2-2; 10 bases line up with TRBD2. This CDR3 region has 17 residues. V lost 2 bases to trimming and J lost 5 bases; unmatched junction nucleotides: 8. Germline loops: CDR1 SNHLY, CDR2 FYNNEI. CDR3 sequence (DNA): TGTGCCAGCAGTGAATTGATTGCTAGCGGGGGTACCGGGGAGCTGTTTTTT. The encoded protein is CASSELIASGGTGELFF.

CDR3 loop: CAASNKLSTDTQYF. In nucleotides, the CDR3 is TGCGCCGCCTCTAATAAGCTATCCACAGATACGCAGTATTTT. This chain links TRBV4-1 with TRBJ2-3; D is unclear. The CDR3 runs to 14 residues. Germline-derived CDR1 and CDR2 are MGHRA and YSYEKL. V was shortened by 11 bases and J by 2 bases, with 17 bases between the two germline ends.

V is TRBV1 and J is TRBJ1-2. TRBV1 is noted as a pseudogene. The CDR3 totals 16 residues. Here the CDR3 reads CTSSQECSDCRYGYTF. Written as DNA, the CDR3 is TGCACCAGCAGCCAAGAATGCAGCGACTGCCGCTATGGCTACACCTTC.

The chain recombines TRBV9 with TRBJ2-7; D is perhaps TRBD1 (6 bases). The germline gives CDR1 SGDLS, CDR2 YYNGEE. Trimming cost V 0 bases and J 2 bases, with 15 bases left between them. The CDR3 sequence is 16 residues long. CDR3 residues: CASSVGPRRDTYEQYF. CDR3 DNA sequence: TGTGCCAGCAGCGTAGGTCCGCGTAGGGACACCTACGAGCAGTACTTC.

CDR3 residues: CASSTQAPRGYEQYF. DNA of the CDR3: TGCGCCAGCAGTACCCAGGCCCCGAGGGGGTACGAGCAGTACTTC. The V gene is TRBV5-1, the J gene TRBJ2-7; maybe TRBD1 (6 bases). From germline, CDR1 is SGHRS and CDR2 YFSETQ. This CDR3 is built from 15 residues. The ends were cut back, 5 bases at V and 4 bases at J, with 19 bases in the middle.

The J gene is TRBJ2-7, the V gene TRBV21-1; the table's TRBD1 call for D was not verified on the DNA. TRBV21-1 is designated a pseudogene. The CDR3 totals 17 residues. The DNA of the CDR3 is TGTGCCAGCAGCAAAGGTGCTTTCACAGGGGGGGACTACGAGCAGTACTTC. Translated: CASSKGAFTGGDYEQYF.

Only a few counts were recorded for this clone. The chain employs TRBV6-5 and TRBJ1-6, with TRBD1 matching over 7 bases. The CDR3 loop spans 16 amino acids. Germline loops: CDR1 MNHEY, CDR2 SVGAGI. With 0 bases clipped from V and 10 bases from J, the junction kept 9 bases outside the gene matches. CDR3 in DNA: TGTGCCAGCAGTTACTCGCCCTCAGGGGGACGGTCACCCCTCCACTTT. Protein: CASSYSPSGGRSPLHF.

The genes are TRBV10-3 and TRBJ1-4, with D maybe TRBD1 (5 bases). The CDR3 is 15 residues long. Between the trimmed V and J ends, which lost 6 bases and 4 bases, there was a span of 15 bases. Germline CDR1 ENHRY, CDR2 SYGVKD. In nucleotides, the CDR3 is TGTGCCATCAGCCCGGTCGGAGGGGTTAATGAAAAACTGTTTTTT. This encodes CAISPVGGVNEKLFF.

The chain carries TRBV5-5 and TRBJ1-4; tentative D call: TRBD1 (5 bases). Germline lookup yields CDR1 SGHKS and CDR2 YYEKEE (reference sequence). The CDR3 is 15 amino acids. With 3 bases removed from V and 5 bases from J, the gap between germline ends came to 14 bases. The CDR3 reads CASSSGGSQNEKLFF. The CDR3 DNA reads TGTGCCAGCAGCTCGGGGGGGAGCCAAAATGAAAAACTGTTTTTT.